The entry below describes one TCR beta chain. Trimming removed 3 bases from V and 0 bases from J; junction bases left unmatched: 5. There are 16 residues in the CDR3. Germline loops: CDR1 SGHDT, CDR2 YYEEEE. In the source study's methods: Counts of nucleated cells, estimated from reference gene primer amplification, were obtained. TCRdb keeps only in-frame clones here, not all; method: immunoSEQ multiplex PCR. D and trimming were read from the DNA, whereas the V and J calls and clone size are those reported in that table. Altogether roughly 330,000 clones are present, approximately 89% being singletons, with the ten largest covering under 6%. This specimen comes from a study of blood T cell repertoires in COVID-19. Study background: The United States, Italy and Spain supplied acute and convalescent COVID-19 samples. PBMCs, B-cell-depleted T cells, or T cells were the source of the cDNA or gDNA that made up the material.

Donors in Cohort 3 who had recovered were those with two negative PCRs, healthcare professional clearance, or resolution of their symptoms. The V and J genes are TRBV5-6 and TRBJ2-2; 7 bases align to TRBD1. This TCR was recovered from a man aged 25 to 40 who had recovered from COVID-19. Sample: PBMCs or T cells enriched from blood (not recorded which). The CDR3 sequence is CASSSTGTANTGELFF. In DNA, the CDR3 is TGTGCCAGCAGCTCGACCGGGACAGCGAACACCGGGGAGCTGTTTTTT.